Shown below are 11 T cell receptor beta chains from a single sample sequenced in a study of blood T cell repertoires in COVID-19. Sequencing was performed with immunoSEQ multiplex PCR; in TCRdb, only in-frame clones are kept and a portion is missing. The table shows a few hundred thousand clones, with about 91% occurring only once. Sequences were obtained from peripheral blood. These receptors were obtained from a woman between 45 and 65 years old with COVID-19, enrolled during active disease.

V is TRBV30 and J is TRBJ1-4; D might be TRBD1 (5 bases). Germline V CDR1 and CDR2: GTSNPN, SVGIG (reference sequence). The CDR3 sequence is 14 residues long. V was pared by 6 bases and J by 5 bases, with 16 bases between. In DNA, the CDR3 is TGTGCCTGCAAGCCGGAGACAGCAAATGAAAAACTGTTTTTT. The encoded protein is CACKPETANEKLFF. Using reference TRBV30 and TRBJ1-4 for the parts outside the CDR3, the full variable domain is SQTIHQWPATLVQPVGSPLSLECTVEGTSNPNLYWYRQAAGRGLQLLFYSVGIGQISSEVPQNLSASRPQDRQFILSSKKLLLSDSGFYLCACKPETANEKLFFGSGTQLSVL.

The count of this clone is one. J is TRBJ1-1 and V is TRBV24-1; possibly TRBD1 for D (5 bases). CDR1 is KGHDR and CDR2 is SFDVKD in the germline V gene. V dropped 9 bases and J dropped 8 bases, with 12 bases sitting between them. The CDR3 is 11 amino acids. CDR3 sequence: CATAGLSEAFF. Written as DNA, the CDR3 is TGTGCCACCGCGGGGCTATCCGAAGCTTTCTTT.

The chain is built from TRBV5-1 and TRBJ1-4; D call uncertain. The CDR3 has 16 residues. Germline lookup yields CDR1 SGHRS and CDR2 YFSETQ. Trimming removed 2 bases from V and 0 bases from J, with 11 bases in between. CDR3 coding DNA: TGCGCCAGCAGCTTAGGAGGGAGTGCAACTAATGAAAAACTGTTTTTT. Its protein is CASSLGGSATNEKLFF.

This clone was seen only once. V usage is TRBV10-3 and J usage is TRBJ2-1, with 9 bases identical to TRBD2. The CDR3 spans 14 residues. Germline assignment: CDR1 ENHRY and CDR2 SYGVKD. V trimming: 6 bases; J trimming: 3 bases; junction bases outside the gene matches: 3. The CDR3 DNA sequence: TGTGCCATCAGGGAGCGGGGGGACTACAATGAGCAGTTCTTC. It codes for CAIRERGDYNEQFF.

The chain employs TRBV6-1 and TRBJ2-3; 13 nucleotides line up with TRBD2. Germline lookup yields CDR1 MNHNS and CDR2 SASEGT. V shed 1 base and J 4 bases; nucleotides not matched to a gene: 2. There are 16 residues in the CDR3. CDR3 DNA: TGTGCCAGCAGTGAAGGGACTAGCGGGGGAGCAGATACGCAGTATTTT. Translation gives CASSEGTSGGADTQYF.

V is TRBV7-9 and J is TRBJ1-1, with 7 bases lining up with TRBD1. The trim removed 4 bases at V and 5 bases at J, leaving 7 bases unmatched. The CDR3 runs 14 residues. Germline V lookup: CDR1 SEHNR, CDR2 FQNEAQ (reference sequence). DNA for the CDR3: TGTGCCAGCAGCTACCAGACAGGGCGGACTGAAGCTTTCTTT. Residues: CASSYQTGRTEAFF.

V gene TRBV3-1 (or the pseudogene TRBV3-2) combines with J gene TRBJ2-1, with unresolved D. There are 16 residues in the CDR3. The V and J ends lost 0 bases and 2 bases respectively, with 11 bases between them. Germline CDR1 reads LGHDT; CDR2 reads YNNKEL (reference sequence). The CDR3 DNA reads as TGTGCCAGCAGCCAAGATGTGAGTACCCCCTACAATGAGCAGTTCTTC. Translation: CASSQDVSTPYNEQFF.

This chain links TRBV6-5 with TRBJ1-1; D gene uncertain. Germline V gene data show CDR1 as MNHEY and CDR2 as SVGAGI. Trimming took 5 bases from V and 6 from J, leaving 10 bases between them. This CDR3 is 12 amino acids long. The chain's CDR3 is CASSRQGAEAFF. CDR3 DNA: TGTGCCAGCAGTAGACAAGGCGCTGAAGCTTTCTTT.

This chain connects TRBV11-2 to TRBJ2-3; perhaps TRBD2 as D (5 bases). Trimming left V 5 bases short and J 4 bases short, with 10 bases between. This CDR3 is 13 amino acids long. From germline, CDR1 is SGHAT and CDR2 FQNNGV. The chain's CDR3 is CASSPRTSDTQYF. DNA for the CDR3: TGTGCCAGCAGCCCACGGACTTCAGATACGCAGTATTTT.

This chain links TRBV21-1 with TRBJ2-1; TRBD1 is the table's D call and was not checked against the DNA. TRBV21-1 is a known pseudogene. The CDR3 has 19 amino acids. The CDR3 DNA reads as TGTGCCAGCAGCAACCGCTCGGGACAGACAAACTCTAACTACAATGAGCAGTTCTTC. Its protein is CASSNRSGQTNSNYNEQFF.

J is TRBJ2-7 and V is TRBV5-1; 9 nucleotides line up with TRBD1. The junction had 6 bases not matched to a gene; V was cut back by 0 bases and J by 2 bases. The germline V gene has CDR1 SGHRS and CDR2 YFSETQ. The CDR3 is 16 residues long. The CDR3 loop is CASSLVGQGPPYEQYF. The CDR3 DNA is TGCGCCAGCAGCTTGGTCGGACAGGGGCCCCCCTACGAGCAGTACTTC.